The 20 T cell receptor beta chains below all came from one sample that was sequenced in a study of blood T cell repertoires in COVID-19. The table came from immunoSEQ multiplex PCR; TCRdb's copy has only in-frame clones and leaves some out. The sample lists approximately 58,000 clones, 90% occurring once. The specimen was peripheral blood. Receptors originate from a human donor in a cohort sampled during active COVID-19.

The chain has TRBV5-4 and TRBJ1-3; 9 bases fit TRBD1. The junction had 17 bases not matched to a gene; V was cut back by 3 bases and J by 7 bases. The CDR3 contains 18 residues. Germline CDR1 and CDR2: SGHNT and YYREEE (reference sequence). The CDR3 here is CASSYSGLRDRGRNTIYF. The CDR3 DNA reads TGTGCCAGCAGCTACTCGGGACTTCGTGACAGGGGGAGGAACACCATATATTTT.

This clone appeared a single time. CDR3 residues: CASSLGTGGYGYTF. Here the CDR3 DNA reads TGTGCCAGCAGCTTGGGGACAGGGGGGTATGGCTACACCTTC. The genes are TRBV5-5 and TRBJ1-2; 10 nucleotides align to TRBD1. J gave up 5 bases and V 0 bases, and 1 base lay outside the gene matches. Germline V CDR1 and CDR2: SGHKS, YYEKEE (reference sequence). This CDR3 is 14 amino acids long.

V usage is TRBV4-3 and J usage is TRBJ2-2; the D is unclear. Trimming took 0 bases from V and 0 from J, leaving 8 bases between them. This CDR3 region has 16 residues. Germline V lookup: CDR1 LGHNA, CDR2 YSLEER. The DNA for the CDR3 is TGCGCCAGCAGCCAAGATAGTCTTTCGAACACCGGGGAGCTGTTTTTT. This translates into CASSQDSLSNTGELFF.

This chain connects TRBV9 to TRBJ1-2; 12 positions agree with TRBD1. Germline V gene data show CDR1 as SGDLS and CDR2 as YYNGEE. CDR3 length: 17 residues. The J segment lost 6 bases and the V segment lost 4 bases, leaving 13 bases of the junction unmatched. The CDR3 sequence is CASSSEGDRGQTDGYTF. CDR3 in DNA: TGTGCCAGCAGCTCAGAGGGGGACAGGGGGCAAACGGATGGCTACACCTTC. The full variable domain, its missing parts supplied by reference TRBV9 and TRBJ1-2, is DSGVTQTPKHLITATGQRVTLRCSPRSGDLSVYWYQQSLDQGLQFLIQYYNGEERAKGNILERFSAQQFPDLHSELNLSSLELGDSALYFCASSSEGDRGQTDGYTFGSGTRLTVV.

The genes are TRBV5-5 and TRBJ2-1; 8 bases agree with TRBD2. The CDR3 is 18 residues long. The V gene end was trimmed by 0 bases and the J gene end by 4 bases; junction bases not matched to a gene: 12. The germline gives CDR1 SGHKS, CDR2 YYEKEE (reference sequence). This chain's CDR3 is CASSLASSSGSWYNEQFF. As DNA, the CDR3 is TGTGCCAGCAGCTTGGCCAGCTCTAGCGGGTCTTGGTACAATGAGCAGTTCTTC.

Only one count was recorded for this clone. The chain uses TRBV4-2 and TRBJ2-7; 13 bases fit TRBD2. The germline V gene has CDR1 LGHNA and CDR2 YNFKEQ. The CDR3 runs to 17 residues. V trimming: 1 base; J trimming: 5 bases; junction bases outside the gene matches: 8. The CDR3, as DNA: TGTGCCAGCAGCCAAGCAATTCGGGGACTAGCGGGAAACGAGCAGTACTTC. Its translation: CASSQAIRGLAGNEQYF.

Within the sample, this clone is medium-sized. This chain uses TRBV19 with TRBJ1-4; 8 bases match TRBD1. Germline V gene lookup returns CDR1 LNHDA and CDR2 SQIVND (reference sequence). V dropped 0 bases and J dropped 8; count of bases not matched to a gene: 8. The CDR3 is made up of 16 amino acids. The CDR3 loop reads CASSIDYGTGEEKLFF. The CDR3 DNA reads TGTGCCAGTAGTATAGATTACGGGACAGGAGAGGAAAAACTGTTTTTT.

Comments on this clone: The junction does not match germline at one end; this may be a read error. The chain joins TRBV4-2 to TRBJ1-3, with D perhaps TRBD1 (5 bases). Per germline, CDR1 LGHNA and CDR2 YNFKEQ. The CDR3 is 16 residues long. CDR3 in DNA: TGTGCCAGCAGCCAGTTTTCGGGGGATTCTGGAAGCACCATATATTTT. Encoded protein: CASSQFSGDSGSTIYF.

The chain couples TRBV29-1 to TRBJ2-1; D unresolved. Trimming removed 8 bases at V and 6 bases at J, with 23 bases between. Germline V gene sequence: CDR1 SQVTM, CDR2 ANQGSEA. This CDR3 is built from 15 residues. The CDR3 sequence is CSITPTEQTSNEQFF. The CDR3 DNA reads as TGCAGCATAACGCCCACAGAGCAAACAAGCAATGAGCAGTTCTTC.

The CDR3 loop is CASSSGGEETQYF. CDR3 DNA: TGTGCCAGCAGCTCGGGGGGAGAGGAGACCCAGTACTTC. The chain links TRBV5-4 to TRBJ2-5; the match to TRBD2 covers 7 bases. V gave up 3 bases and J gave up 5 bases; unmatched junction bases: 4. Germline V gene lookup returns CDR1 SGHNT and CDR2 YYREEE (reference sequence). There are 13 residues in the CDR3.

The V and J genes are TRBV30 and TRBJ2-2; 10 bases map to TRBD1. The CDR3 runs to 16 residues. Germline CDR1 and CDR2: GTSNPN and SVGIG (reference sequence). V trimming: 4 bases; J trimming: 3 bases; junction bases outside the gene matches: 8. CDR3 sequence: CAWKGAGTGDTGELFF. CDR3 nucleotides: TGTGCCTGGAAAGGGGCCGGGACAGGGGACACCGGGGAGCTGTTTTTT.

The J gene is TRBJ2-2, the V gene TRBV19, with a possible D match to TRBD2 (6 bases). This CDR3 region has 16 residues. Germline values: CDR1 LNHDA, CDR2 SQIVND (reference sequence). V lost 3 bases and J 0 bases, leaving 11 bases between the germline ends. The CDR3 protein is CASSIGLATNTGELFF. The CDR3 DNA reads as TGTGCCAGTAGTATTGGTCTAGCGACGAACACCGGGGAGCTGTTTTTT.

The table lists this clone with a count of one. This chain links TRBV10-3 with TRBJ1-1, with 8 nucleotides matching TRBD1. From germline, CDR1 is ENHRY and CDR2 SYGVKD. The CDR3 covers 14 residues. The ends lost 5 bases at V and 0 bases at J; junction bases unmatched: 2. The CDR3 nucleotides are TGTGCCATCAGTCGGGACAGGATGAACACTGAAGCTTTCTTT. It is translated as CAISRDRMNTEAFF.

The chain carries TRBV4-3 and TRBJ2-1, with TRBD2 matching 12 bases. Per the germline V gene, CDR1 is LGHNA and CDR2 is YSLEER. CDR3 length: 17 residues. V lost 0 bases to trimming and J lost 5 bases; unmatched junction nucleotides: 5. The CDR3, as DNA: TGCGCCAGCAGCCAAGAGTGGGGACTAGCGGGCCACAATGAGCAGTTCTTC. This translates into CASSQEWGLAGHNEQFF.

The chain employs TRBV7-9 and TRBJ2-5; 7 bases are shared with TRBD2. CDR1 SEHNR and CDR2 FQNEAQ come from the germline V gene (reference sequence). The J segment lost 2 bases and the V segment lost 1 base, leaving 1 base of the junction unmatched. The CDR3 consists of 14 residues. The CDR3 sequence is CASSLEGGQETQYF. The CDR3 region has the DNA TGTGCCAGCAGCTTAGAGGGAGGGCAAGAGACCCAGTACTTC.

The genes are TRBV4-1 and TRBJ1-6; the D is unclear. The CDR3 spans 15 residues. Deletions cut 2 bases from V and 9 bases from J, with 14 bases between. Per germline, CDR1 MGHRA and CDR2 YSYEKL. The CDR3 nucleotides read TGCGCCAGCAGCCAAATGTGGGCCTCAGGTTCACCCCTCCACTTT. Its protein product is CASSQMWASGSPLHF.

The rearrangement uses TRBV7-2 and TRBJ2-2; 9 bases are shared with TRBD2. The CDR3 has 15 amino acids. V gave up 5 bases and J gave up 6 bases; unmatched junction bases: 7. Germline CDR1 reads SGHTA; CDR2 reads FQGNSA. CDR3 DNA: TGTGCCAGCAGCCTAAGTTGCGGGGGGGCCGGGGAGCTGTTTTTT. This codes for CASSLSCGGAGELFF.

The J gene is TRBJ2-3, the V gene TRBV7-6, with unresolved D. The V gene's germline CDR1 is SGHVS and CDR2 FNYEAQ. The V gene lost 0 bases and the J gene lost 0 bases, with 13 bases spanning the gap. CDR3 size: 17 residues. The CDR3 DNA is TGTGCCAGCAGCTTAGCGTGGAGTGGCGTTAGCACAGATACGCAGTATTTT. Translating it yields CASSLAWSGVSTDTQYF.

CDR3 loop: CASSPISGKVLNEQFF. CDR3 DNA: TGCGCCAGCAGCCCTATCAGCGGGAAGGTTCTCAATGAGCAGTTCTTC. The gene calls are TRBV4-1 and TRBJ2-1; 7 bases line up with TRBD2. V trimming: 4 bases; J trimming: 6 bases; junction bases outside the gene matches: 12. CDR1 and CDR2 (germline): MGHRA, YSYEKL. This CDR3 is built from 16 residues.

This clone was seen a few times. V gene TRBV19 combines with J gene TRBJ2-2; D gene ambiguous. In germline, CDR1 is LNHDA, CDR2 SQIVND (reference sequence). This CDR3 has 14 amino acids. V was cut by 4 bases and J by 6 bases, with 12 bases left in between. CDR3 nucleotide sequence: TGTGCCAGTAGTACTTCACTGACTGCCGGGGAGCTGTTTTTT. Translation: CASSTSLTAGELFF. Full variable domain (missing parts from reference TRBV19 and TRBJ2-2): DGGITQSPKYLFRKEGQNVTLSCEQNLNHDAMYWYRQDPGQGLRLIYYSQIVNDFQKGDIAEGYSVSREKKESFPLTVTSAQKNPTAFYLCASSTSLTAGELFFGEGSRLTVL.